This section outlines one T cell receptor beta chain sequence together with its context. This clonotype was seen only a few times. The specificity of this receptor is unknown. Base qualities are not provided; no much larger clone lies one nucleotide away. Inclusive of the bounding cysteine and phenylalanine, the CDR3 is 17 residues long. Only the CDR3 region is kept as DNA, spanning 51 bases read in frame from base 1. Sequences SGHAT (CDR1) and FQNNGV (CDR2) are obtained from the germline V gene. Unmatched junction bases come to 11, with V trimmed by 0 bases and J by 3 bases. Receptor libraries were prepared by PCR. Sequencing was performed on an Illumina HiSeq 2500. TCR library preparation used molecular barcoding, with unique molecular identifiers applied to normalize quantification of the TCRbeta repertoire. TCRdb trimmed the raw reads at Q25, called clones with MiXCR and kept productive beta chains. Rows matching on CDR3 protein sequence are summarized as one entry with the most common DNA and genes. Recorded for this sample are around 360,000 distinct CDR3 sequences; 10% of them occurred a single time. The ten largest account for about 2.3% of the sample.

These data come from a study of T-cell reconstitution after alpha-beta-depleted transplantation in children (dated by TCRdb to between 2015 and 2016). About the investigation overall: T-cell immune reconstitution after TCRalphabeta/CD19-depleted allogeneic hematopoietic cell transplantation in children was quantitatively tracked in the study by means of TCR repertoire profiling.

This specimen consisted of PBMCs from the stem cell graft donor, obtained from the stem cell graft. The origin of this receptor is a human donor who donated a stem cell graft to a child with acute lymphoblastic leukemia. The sequence joins TRBV11-2 to TRBJ2-7; 7 central bases correspond to TRBD2. CDR3 protein: CASSLDFLGRAYYEQYF. The bases read TGTGCCAGCAGCTTAGATTTCCTAGGGAGGGCCTACTACGAGCAGTACTTC.